This T cell receptor (beta chain) was profiled in a study of blood T cell repertoires in COVID-19. Study overall: Collection of acute and convalescent COVID-19 samples took place in the United States, Italy and Spain. Sources were T cells, B-cell-depleted T cells, or PBMCs; the material itself was cDNA or gDNA.

The CDR3 extends over 15 amino acids. The V segment lost 3 bases and the J segment 11 bases; nucleotides outside the gene matches: 15. CDR1 KGHSH and CDR2 LQKENI come from the germline V gene. How the authors handled the data: Counts of nucleated cells, estimated from reference gene primer amplification, were obtained. Assay: immunoSEQ multiplex PCR; the TCRdb copy retains only in-frame clones and omits some. V, J and clone size reflect that table, while D and trimming were determined from the DNA. Among under 200,000 clones, around 90% were seen once, and the ten largest hold about 6.3%. The chain uses TRBV18 and TRBJ1-1, with 7 bases aligning to TRBD1. The TCR sequence derives from a man aged 40-49 years with active or convalescent COVID-19. The sample taken for sequencing was peripheral blood. CDR3: CASSPGTEITVGAFF. DNA for the CDR3: TGTGCCAGCTCACCGGGGACAGAGATCACCGTGGGCGCTTTCTTT.